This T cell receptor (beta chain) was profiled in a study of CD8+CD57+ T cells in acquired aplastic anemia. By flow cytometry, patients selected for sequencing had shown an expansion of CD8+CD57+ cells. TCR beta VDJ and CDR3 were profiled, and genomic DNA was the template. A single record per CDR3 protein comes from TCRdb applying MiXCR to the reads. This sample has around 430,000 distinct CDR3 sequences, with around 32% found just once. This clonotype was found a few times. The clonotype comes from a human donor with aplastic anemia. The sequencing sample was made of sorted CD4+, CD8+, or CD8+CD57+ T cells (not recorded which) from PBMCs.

CDR3 in amino acids: CASTGGESGETQYF. Here the CDR3 DNA reads TGCGCCAGCACCGGCGGGGAGAGTGGAGAGACCCAGTACTTC. V is TRBV5-1 and J is TRBJ2-5; TRBD2 might be the D (6 bases). The germline V and J ends were trimmed by 6 bases and 4 bases, with 16 bases remaining between them. Germline loops: CDR1 SGHRS, CDR2 YFSETQ. The CDR3 spans 14 residues. Drawing the rest from reference TRBV5-1 and TRBJ2-5, the complete variable domain is KAGVTQTPRYLIKTRGQQVTLSCSPISGHRSVSWYQQTPGQGLQFLFEYFSETQRNKGNFPGRFSGRQFSNSRSEMNVSTLELGDSALYLCASTGGESGETQYFGPGTRLLVL.